This T cell receptor beta chain was sequenced for a study of beta chain features in type 1 diabetes. Notes on the study in general: For Type 1 diabetes patients, all four CD4+ subsets carried TCRB CDR3s that were moderately but significantly shorter.

The CDR3 consists of 14 residues. V was pared by 6 bases and J by 5 bases, with 8 bases of the junction left unmatched. The germline V gene encodes CDR1 ENHRY and CDR2 SYGVKD. Sequencing targeted expressed TCRB transcripts, as all isolated RNA had been reverse transcribed. The assay was immunoSEQ multiplex PCR, and TCRdb's table has in-frame clones only and misses some. The sample holds under 400,000 clones, 15% to 20% seen once. Details on this clone: Antigen unknown.

The genes are TRBV10-3 and TRBJ2-5; 8 bases line up with TRBD1. Sequencing was performed on naive CD4+ T cells from blood. This TCR was sampled from a woman aged 18-30 years in good health. As DNA, the CDR3 is TGTGCCATCAGAACGACAGGGGTTGAGGAGACCCAGTACTTC. Amino acids: CAIRTTGVEETQYF.